These 22 T cell receptor beta chains were sequenced from one sample in a study of blood T cell repertoires in COVID-19. The repertoire was sequenced with immunoSEQ multiplex PCR; TCRdb's copy has only in-frame clones and lacks some. The repertoire consists of almost 400,000 clones, with roughly 86% occurring once and the leading ten covering about 2.3%. Source material: peripheral blood. These receptors all come from a woman aged 60-75 years with COVID-19, enrolled during active disease.

The chain employs TRBV10-1 and TRBJ2-5; a possible D gene is TRBD1 (6 bases). The V end was cut by 2 bases, the J end by 3 bases, with 10 bases between. The CDR3 has 14 residues. Germline loops: CDR1 WNHNN, CDR2 SYGVQD (reference sequence). The CDR3 is CASSERGWEETQYF. The CDR3 region has the DNA TGCGCCAGCAGTGAGAGGGGGTGGGAAGAGACCCAGTACTTC.

The chain joins TRBV7-9 to TRBJ2-1; 10 nucleotides agree with TRBD1. V lost 1 base, J lost 8 bases, and 5 bases stayed unmatched. In germline, CDR1 is SEHNR, CDR2 FQNEAQ (reference sequence). The CDR3 has 15 amino acids. DNA of the CDR3: TGTGCCAGCAGCTTAGGGGGACAGGGGTCGCATGAGCAGTTCTTC. Translation gives CASSLGGQGSHEQFF. The full variable domain, its missing parts supplied by reference TRBV7-9 and TRBJ2-1, is DTGVSQNPRHKITKRGQNVTFRCDPISEHNRLYWYRQTLGQGPEFLTYFQNEAQLEKSRLLSDRFSAERPKGSFSTLEIQRTEQGDSAMYLCASSLGGQGSHEQFFGPGTRLTVL.

This clone occurred a few times. V is TRBV3-1 (or the pseudogene TRBV3-2) and J is TRBJ2-2, with TRBD1 as a possible D gene (5 bases). The CDR3 loop spans 15 amino acids. V was shortened by 7 bases and J by 5 bases, with 17 bases between the two germline ends. Germline-derived CDR1 and CDR2 are LGHDT and YNNKEL (reference sequence). CDR3 protein: CASTHEGAGTGELFF. Written as DNA, the CDR3 is TGTGCCAGCACTCACGAAGGGGCTGGAACCGGGGAGCTGTTTTTT.

This chain uses TRBV27 with TRBJ1-1; TRBD1 matches at 8 bases. The CDR3 loop spans 17 amino acids. Germline V gives CDR1 MNHEY, CDR2 SMNVEV (reference sequence). V was clipped by 6 bases and J by 0 bases; unmatched bases: 12. The CDR3 is CASRTGTGLFMNTEAFF. CDR3 DNA sequence: TGTGCCAGCAGGACCGGGACAGGTCTTTTCATGAACACTGAAGCTTTCTTT.

Here the CDR3 DNA reads TGTGCCAGCACATACAGAAACATGAACACTGAAGCTTTCTTT. Translation: CASTYRNMNTEAFF. J is TRBJ1-1 and V is TRBV6-5; D unresolved. V lost 7 bases and J lost 0, with 12 bases in between. The CDR3 runs 14 residues. Germline V gene sequence: CDR1 MNHEY, CDR2 SVGAGI.

The genes are TRBV28 and TRBJ1-1; D is unresolved. V dropped 10 bases and J dropped 0 bases, with 15 bases sitting between them. Germline CDR1 reads MDHEN; CDR2 reads SYDVKM. The CDR3 covers 14 residues. CDR3 sequence (DNA): TGTGCCACCATCCTCATAGGAGTGAACACTGAAGCTTTCTTT. It encodes CATILIGVNTEAFF.

The rearrangement uses TRBV14 and TRBJ2-5, with a tentative D call TRBD1 (5 bases). The CDR3 extends over 13 amino acids. V lost 1 base, J lost 11 bases, and 14 bases lay in between. Per the germline V gene, CDR1 is SGHDN and CDR2 is FVKESK. CDR3 loop: CASSQVFGASQYF. The CDR3 region has the DNA TGTGCCAGCAGCCAAGTTTTTGGGGCGAGTCAGTACTTC.

Points on this clone: Other DNA sequences in the same sample also yield this CDR3. The chain recombines TRBV19 with TRBJ2-6, with D perhaps TRBD2 (6 bases). Trimming stripped 6 bases from V and 0 bases from J, with 9 bases between. CDR1 is LNHDA, CDR2 SQIVND, per germline (reference sequence). The CDR3 has 15 residues. The CDR3 DNA follows: TGTGCCAGTAGGACCGGGGGCTCTGGGGCCAACGTCCTGACTTTC. Its translation is CASRTGGSGANVLTF. The whole variable domain, remainder taken from reference TRBV19 and TRBJ2-6, is DGGITQSPKYLFRKEGQNVTLSCEQNLNHDAMYWYRQDPGQGLRLIYYSQIVNDFQKGDIAEGYSVSREKKESFPLTVTSAQKNPTAFYLCASRTGGSGANVLTFGAGSRLTVL.

This rearrangement joins TRBV10-3 to TRBJ1-5; 10 bases match TRBD1. Germline V gene lookup returns CDR1 ENHRY and CDR2 SYGVKD. CDR3 length: 15 residues. V gave up 5 bases and J gave up 5 bases; unmatched junction bases: 6. DNA of the CDR3: TGTGCCATCAGTAATTCCGGGACAGGGGATCAGCCCCAGCATTTT. This translates into CAISNSGTGDQPQHF.

V is TRBV7-2 and J is TRBJ1-2, with a weak D call TRBD1 (5 bases). The germline CDR1 and CDR2 sequences are SGHTA and FQGNSA. This CDR3 comprises 14 residues. Between the trimmed V and J ends, which lost 5 bases and 4 bases, there was a span of 14 bases. This CDR3 reads CASSRSQDIYGYTF. The CDR3 coding sequence is TGTGCCAGCAGCCGCTCGCAGGACATCTATGGCTACACCTTC.

This chain uses TRBV19 with TRBJ2-5; tentative D call: TRBD2 (7 bases). V gave up 3 bases and J gave up 0 bases, with 11 bases separating them. CDR3 length equals 15 residues. CDR1 is LNHDA, CDR2 SQIVND, per germline (reference sequence). The CDR3 DNA follows: TGTGCCAGTAGTATGGGGAGGGACAACCAAGAGACCCAGTACTTC. This gives the protein CASSMGRDNQETQYF.

This chain links TRBV5-4 with TRBJ1-5; D may be TRBD1 (6 bases). This CDR3 comprises 14 residues. Germline lookup yields CDR1 SGHNT and CDR2 YYREEE (reference sequence). V dropped 3 bases and J dropped 1 base, with 8 bases sitting between them. Here the CDR3 DNA reads TGTGCCAGCAGCTCCGGGACAAGCAATCAGCCCCAGCATTTT. It translates to CASSSGTSNQPQHF. Combining the CDR3 with reference TRBV5-4 and TRBJ1-5 gives the whole variable domain ETGVTQSPTHLIKTRGQQVTLRCSSQSGHNTVSWYQQALGQGPQFIFQYYREEENGRGNFPPRFSGLQFPNYSSELNVNALELDDSALYLCASSSGTSNQPQHFGDGTRLSIL.

The CDR3 protein is CASSSLGLAGYNEQFF. In DNA, the CDR3 is TGTGCCAGCAGCTCATTAGGACTAGCGGGTTACAATGAGCAGTTCTTC. The chain is built from TRBV11-1 and TRBJ2-1; 11 bases are a match to TRBD2. V lost 4 bases and J lost 4; bases outside the gene matches: 6. CDR3 length: 16 residues. The germline CDR1 and CDR2 sequences are SGHAT and FQDESV (reference sequence).

This clone was detected a few times. The V gene is TRBV5-1, the J gene TRBJ2-7; D possibly corresponds to TRBD2 (7 bases). This CDR3 comprises 15 residues. Germline CDR1 and CDR2: SGHRS and YFSETQ. The germline V and J ends were trimmed by 4 bases and 3 bases, with 17 bases remaining between them. The CDR3 nucleotides are TGCGCCAGCAGCGCGGGGGACACAACTGTCTACGAGCAGTACTTC. This codes for CASSAGDTTVYEQYF.

The chain carries TRBV2 and TRBJ2-2, with D hard to call. The CDR3 length is 14 residues. V was cut by 6 bases and J by 1 base, with 9 bases left in between. CDR1 and CDR2 (germline): SNHLY, FYNNEI. CDR3 in amino acids: CASSVAKNTGELFF. CDR3 nucleotide sequence: TGTGCCAGCAGCGTCGCGAAGAACACCGGGGAGCTGTTTTTT.

This rearrangement joins TRBV20-1 to TRBJ1-2; the match to TRBD1 covers 7 bases. Germline CDR1 reads DFQATT; CDR2 reads SNEGSKA (reference sequence). V was clipped by 3 bases and J by 8 bases; unmatched bases: 9. The CDR3 spans 13 residues. CDR3 sequence: CSASETGASGYTF. For the CDR3, the DNA is TGCAGTGCTAGTGAAACAGGGGCTTCCGGCTACACCTTC.

The chain combines TRBV13 with TRBJ2-1; 11 nucleotides line up with TRBD2. The CDR3 has 16 amino acids. Per germline, CDR1 PRHDT and CDR2 FYEKMQ (reference sequence). V lost 0 bases, J lost 8 bases, and 6 bases stayed unmatched. The CDR3 DNA reads as TGTGCCAGCAGCTTAGGCGTTAGCGGGGGGGCCTATGAGCAGTTCTTC. It codes for CASSLGVSGGAYEQFF.

The J gene is TRBJ2-3, the V gene TRBV6-5; TRBD2 matches at 9 bases. Germline V CDR1 and CDR2: MNHEY, SVGAGI. The CDR3 length is 14 residues. Trimming at V came to 7 bases and at J to 1 base, leaving 3 bases not matched to a gene. CDR3: CASMRLAGTDTQYF. CDR3 sequence (DNA): TGTGCCAGCATGAGACTAGCGGGCACAGATACGCAGTATTTT.

The chain is built from TRBV3-1 (or the pseudogene TRBV3-2) and TRBJ2-7, with 7 bases identical to TRBD2. The CDR3 has 14 amino acids. The germline V gene has CDR1 LGHDT and CDR2 YNNKEL (reference sequence). Trimming cost V 5 bases and J 2 bases; bases outside gene matches: 6. In DNA form, the CDR3 reads TGTGCCAGCAGCACGACGGGGGGAGCCTACGAGCAGTACTTC. Translating it yields CASSTTGGAYEQYF.

This chain links TRBV7-6 with TRBJ2-5; 8 bases are a match to TRBD2. Germline-derived CDR1 and CDR2 are SGHVS and FNYEAQ. This CDR3 region has 19 residues. The junction had 14 bases not matched to a gene; V was cut back by 0 bases and J by 2 bases. CDR3: CASSLARIAGRKFQETQYF. Here the CDR3 DNA reads TGTGCCAGCAGCTTAGCGAGAATAGCGGGGAGAAAATTTCAAGAGACCCAGTACTTC. Filled out from reference TRBV7-6 and TRBJ2-5, the complete variable domain reads GAGVSQSPRYKVTKRGQDVALRCDPISGHVSLYWYRQALGQGPEFLTYFNYEAQQDKSGLPNDRFSAERPEGSISTLTIQRTEQRDSAMYRCASSLARIAGRKFQETQYFGPGTRLLVL.

The chain links TRBV5-1 to TRBJ1-2; no clear D gene. The CDR3 sequence is 13 residues long. Trimming removed 0 bases from V and 6 bases from J, with 9 bases in between. The germline CDR1 and CDR2 sequences are SGHRS and YFSETQ. This CDR3 is CASSLAANDGYTF. CDR3 sequence (DNA): TGCGCCAGCAGCTTGGCAGCGAATGATGGCTACACCTTC.

The chain joins TRBV4-2 to TRBJ2-4; 10 positions match TRBD2. The CDR3 covers 20 residues. V gave up 1 base and J gave up 3 bases; unmatched junction bases: 15. Per germline, CDR1 LGHNA and CDR2 YNFKEQ. In DNA form, the CDR3 reads TGTGCCAGCAGCCAAGTTGCTAGCGGGGGCACCGTGGGCGGCAAAAACATTCAGTACTTC. Its translation: CASSQVASGGTVGGKNIQYF.